The rows below give T cell receptor beta chains drawn from one sample of a study of T cell repertoires in cytomegalovirus infection. TCRdb re-called the reads with MiXCR, one entry per CDR3 protein. The repertoire consists of about 130,000 distinct CDR3 sequences, with 7.5% to 9% occurring once and the leading ten covering 10%. Sequencing was done on a sample of PBMCs. These TCRs come from a human donor in good health (CMV status not recorded). Some clones in this sample may be carry-over from other donors' samples. Both conserved end residues are part of each CDR3. A D gene is named only where the DNA matches it firmly. Some rows mark clone size as missing; the rest say once, few, many or name a class of expanded clone.

D: TRBD1; size: many; V: TRBV4-1; J: TRBJ1-2; CDR3: CASSLAGQASYGYTF; DNA: TGCGCCAGCAGCCTTGCCGGACAGGCTAGCTATGGCTACACCTTC
D: .; size: many; V: TRBV18; J: TRBJ2-5; CDR3: CASSPIRGRETQYF; DNA: TGTGCCAGCTCCCCCATCAGGGGTCGAGAGACCCAGTACTTC
D: TRBD2; size: many; V: TRBV7-8; J: TRBJ2-1; CDR3: CASRPTSGGGNNEQFF; DNA: TGTGCCAGCAGGCCCACTAGCGGGGGGGGAAACAATGAGCAGTTCTTC
D: .; size: many; V: TRBV2; J: TRBJ1-6; CDR3: CASSPDSSNSPLHF; DNA: TGTGCCAGCAGTCCGGACAGCAGTAATTCACCCCTCCACTTT
D: .; size: many; V: TRBV20-1; J: TRBJ2-7; CDR3: CSARARRTYEQYF; DNA: TGCAGTGCTAGAGCCAGGAGAACCTACGAGCAGTACTTC
D: .; size: many; V: TRBV7-2; J: TRBJ1-1; CDR3: CASSLVPGATTEAFF; DNA: TGTGCCAGCAGCTTAGTACCGGGGGCGACGACTGAAGCTTTCTTT
D: .; size: few; V: TRBV10-1; J: TRBJ1-1; CDR3: CADSIGAFF; DNA: TGCGCCGACTCAATTGGAGCTTTCTTT
D: .; size: many; V: TRBV7-8; J: TRBJ2-6; CDR3: CASSIMIGALSGANVLTF; DNA: TGTGCCAGCAGCATTATGATCGGGGCCCTCTCTGGGGCCAACGTCCTGACTTTC
D: TRBD2; size: many; V: TRBV12-3/TRBV12-4; J: TRBJ2-1; CDR3: CASSLGRLAGDEQFF; DNA: TGTGCCAGCAGTTTAGGTCGCCTAGCGGGGGATGAGCAGTTCTTC
D: TRBD1; size: many; V: TRBV12-3/TRBV12-4; J: TRBJ2-5; CDR3: CASSFWTGGGETQYF; DNA: TGTGCCAGCAGTTTCTGGACAGGGGGAGGAGAGACCCAGTACTTC
D: .; size: many; V: TRBV7-9; J: TRBJ2-1; CDR3: CASIQGWQGDEQFF; DNA: TGTGCCAGCATCCAGGGGTGGCAGGGCGATGAGCAGTTCTTC
D: .; size: few; V: TRBV20-1; J: TRBJ2-5; CDR3: CSASWVGQETQYF; DNA: TGCAGTGCCAGCTGGGTCGGACAAGAGACCCAGTACTTC
D: .; size: many; V: TRBV2; J: TRBJ2-1; CDR3: CASRNTGNEQFF; DNA: TGTGCCAGCAGAAACACTGGAAATGAGCAGTTCTTC
D: .; size: many; V: TRBV4-1; J: TRBJ1-5; CDR3: CASSLREDNSNQPQHF; DNA: TGCGCCAGCAGCCTCCGGGAGGATAATAGCAATCAGCCCCAGCATTTT
D: TRBD2; size: many; V: TRBV4-1; J: TRBJ2-2; CDR3: CASSQEAGRRGGLNTGELFF; DNA: TGCGCCAGCAGCCAAGAGGCCGGACGTCGCGGGGGGCTCAACACCGGGGAGCTGTTTTTT
D: .; size: many; V: TRBV14; J: TRBJ1-3; CDR3: CASSQAPGGGNTIYF; DNA: TGTGCCAGCAGCCAAGCCCCCGGAGGCGGAAACACCATATATTTT
D: .; size: many; V: TRBV6-6; J: TRBJ2-3; CDR3: CASSPWGQATDTQYF; DNA: TGTGCCAGCAGTCCCTGGGGTCAGGCCACAGATACGCAGTATTTT
D: .; size: few; V: TRBV20-1; J: TRBJ2-5; CDR3: CSARQNQETQYF; DNA: TGCAGTGCTAGACAGAACCAAGAGACCCAGTACTTC
D: .; size: .; V: TRBV28; J: TRBJ2-1; CDR3: CASRGGSNEQFF; DNA: TGTGCCAGCAGGGGGGGTTCCAATGAGCAGTTCTTC
D: .; size: many; V: TRBV19; J: TRBJ2-4; CDR3: CASGHLAKNIQYF; DNA: TGTGCCAGCGGGCACCTAGCCAAAAACATTCAGTACTTC
D: .; size: .; V: TRBV2; J: TRBJ1-1; CDR3: CASSDVAVVNTEAFF; DNA: TGTGCCAGCAGTGATGTCGCGGTAGTGAACACTGAAGCTTTCTTT
D: .; size: .; V: TRBV6-1; J: TRBJ1-2; CDR3: CASSAQVNYGYTF; DNA: TGTGCCAGCAGTGCACAGGTTAACTATGGCTACACCTTC
D: .; size: many; V: TRBV28; J: TRBJ2-5; CDR3: CASSVPETQYF; DNA: TGTGCCAGCAGCGTACCCGAGACCCAGTACTTC
D: TRBD2; size: many; V: TRBV24-1; J: TRBJ2-3; CDR3: CATATSGGLDTQYF; DNA: TGTGCCACCGCAACTAGCGGGGGGCTGGATACGCAGTATTTT
D: TRBD2; size: many; V: TRBV19; J: TRBJ2-5; CDR3: CASSIGSGGSFETQYF; DNA: TGTGCCAGTAGTATAGGGAGCGGGGGTAGCTTCGAGACCCAGTACTTC
D: TRBD1; size: many; V: TRBV28; J: TRBJ1-1; CDR3: CASSGQGAITEAFF; DNA: TGTGCCAGCAGTGGACAGGGGGCTATTACTGAAGCTTTCTTT
D: .; size: many; V: TRBV3-1; J: TRBJ2-7; CDR3: CASSLRGEQYF; DNA: TGTGCCAGCAGCCTACGGGGCGAGCAGTACTTC
D: .; size: many; V: TRBV7-2; J: TRBJ2-1; CDR3: CASSLLGGQGNEQFF; DNA: TGTGCCAGCAGCTTACTCGGGGGGCAAGGCAATGAGCAGTTCTTC
D: TRBD2; size: many; V: TRBV18; J: TRBJ2-1; CDR3: CASSPLLIAGVSYNEQFF; DNA: TGTGCCAGCTCACCGCTGCTTATAGCGGGGGTCTCCTACAATGAGCAGTTCTTC
D: .; size: many; V: TRBV20-1; J: TRBJ2-1; CDR3: CSARVPGVTEQFF; DNA: TGCAGTGCTAGAGTGCCAGGGGTCACTGAGCAGTTCTTC
D: .; size: few; V: TRBV20-1; J: TRBJ2-5; CDR3: CSARRAKGQETQYF; DNA: TGCAGTGCTAGGAGGGCAAAAGGACAAGAGACCCAGTACTTC
D: TRBD2; size: many; V: TRBV7-6; J: TRBJ2-5; CDR3: CASSLGSGALQETQYF; DNA: TGTGCCAGCAGCTTGGGCAGCGGGGCCCTCCAAGAGACCCAGTACTTC
D: .; size: few; V: TRBV9; J: TRBJ1-5; CDR3: CASGPPSQPQHF; DNA: TGTGCCAGCGGACCCCCCTCTCAGCCCCAGCATTTT
D: .; size: many; V: TRBV20-1; J: TRBJ1-6; CDR3: CSARDLDTWSPLHF; DNA: TGCAGTGCTAGAGATCTGGACACTTGGTCACCCCTCCACTTT
D: .; size: many; V: TRBV20-1; J: TRBJ2-1; CDR3: CSARDLNYDYNEQFF; DNA: TGCAGTGCTAGAGATCTGAACTATGACTACAATGAGCAGTTCTTC
D: .; size: many; V: TRBV14; J: TRBJ1-1; CDR3: CASSQDLDSRRDPFF; DNA: TGTGCCAGCAGCCAAGATTTGGATTCAAGACGTGATCCTTTCTTT
D: .; size: many; V: TRBV7-2; J: TRBJ1-6; CDR3: CASSSPGLEKSPLHF; DNA: TGTGCCAGCAGCAGCCCGGGACTTGAGAAATCACCCCTCCACTTT
D: TRBD2; size: few; V: TRBV20-1; J: TRBJ2-7; CDR3: CSARDVRGEAYEQYF; DNA: TGCAGTGCTAGAGATGTTCGGGGGGAGGCCTACGAGCAGTACTTC
D: .; size: many; V: TRBV2; J: TRBJ1-6; CDR3: CASSESPLRDRAYNSPLHF; DNA: TGTGCCAGCAGCGAATCCCCGCTCAGGGATAGAGCCTATAATTCACCCCTCCACTTT